These 8 T cell receptor beta chains originate from one sample sequenced in a study of blood T cell repertoires in COVID-19. TCRdb's copy holds only in-frame clones and misses some; the assay was immunoSEQ multiplex PCR. The sample contains over 250,000 clones, about four fifths of which appear only once. Sequencing input: PBMCs or T cells enriched from blood (not recorded which). These receptor sequences come from a middle-aged man who had been exposed to COVID-19.

The chain couples TRBV28 to TRBJ2-7; TRBD1 matches at 10 bases. The V and J ends lost 4 bases and 4 bases, in that order; junction bases with no gene match: 10. The germline V gene has CDR1 MDHEN and CDR2 SYDVKM. The CDR3 runs 16 residues. The CDR3 coding sequence is TGTGCCAGCAGTTCGTCCGGGACAGGGGACCGTTACGAGCAGTACTTC. Translated, it gives CASSSSGTGDRYEQYF.

This chain links TRBV2 with TRBJ2-5, with D perhaps matching TRBD1 (5 bases). Germline assignment: CDR1 SNHLY and CDR2 FYNNEI. Trimming took 8 bases from V and 2 from J, leaving 9 bases between them. The CDR3 covers 12 residues. The DNA for the CDR3 is TGTGCCAGCTTGGACACTCAAGAGACCCAGTACTTC. This sequence encodes CASLDTQETQYF.

The CDR3 bases are TGTGCCAGCAGTTACTCTTCGGGACAGCCTATTCATGGCTACACCTTC. Protein: CASSYSSGQPIHGYTF. This chain links TRBV6-5 with TRBJ1-2, with 7 positions matching TRBD1. Germline loops: CDR1 MNHEY, CDR2 SVGAGI. The CDR3 is 16 residues long. With 0 bases clipped from V and 6 bases from J, the junction kept 10 bases outside the gene matches.

This rearrangement joins TRBV19 to TRBJ1-1; no definite D call. Germline values: CDR1 LNHDA, CDR2 SQIVND (reference sequence). V gave up 0 bases and J gave up 4 bases, with 6 bases separating them. This CDR3 has 13 amino acids. CDR3 protein: CASSIDPSTEAFF. In nucleotides, the CDR3 is TGTGCCAGTAGTATAGACCCGAGCACTGAAGCTTTCTTT.

CDR3 residues: CASRRDRVDQPQHF. The CDR3 DNA follows: TGTGCCAGCAGAAGGGACAGGGTGGATCAGCCCCAGCATTTT. The genes are TRBV6-5 and TRBJ1-5, with 9 nucleotides matching TRBD1. V was clipped by 6 bases and J by 5 bases; unmatched bases: 5. Looked up from germline, CDR1 is MNHEY and CDR2 is SVGAGI. The CDR3 is 14 residues long.

This chain links TRBV9 with TRBJ1-3; 9 bases align to TRBD1. CDR1 SGDLS and CDR2 YYNGEE come from the germline V gene. J gave up 0 bases and V 0 bases, and 4 bases lay outside the gene matches. This CDR3 region has 17 residues. For the CDR3, the DNA is TGTGCCAGCAGCGTAGTGGGGACAGGGACCTCTGGAAACACCATATATTTT. It encodes CASSVVGTGTSGNTIYF.

This clone has a handful of counts. The V and J genes are TRBV11-2 and TRBJ1-1; D unclear. CDR1 and CDR2 (germline): SGHAT, FQNNGV. The CDR3 runs 14 residues. V was shortened by 3 bases and J by 2 bases, with 10 bases between the two germline ends. The CDR3 protein is CASSFLGGNTEAFF. The CDR3 DNA sequence: TGTGCCAGCAGCTTCCTGGGAGGAAACACTGAAGCTTTCTTT.

The rearrangement uses TRBV28 and TRBJ2-5; TRBD1 agrees at 8 bases. V lost 8 bases to trimming and J lost 5 bases; unmatched junction nucleotides: 10. This CDR3 contains 14 residues. CDR1 is MDHEN and CDR2 is SYDVKM in the germline V gene. For the CDR3, the DNA is TGTGCCAGCCGTGGACAGGGTAAAGGGGAGACCCAGTACTTC. This translates into CASRGQGKGETQYF.